This T cell receptor (beta chain) was obtained from a study of blood T cell repertoires in COVID-19. TCRdb keeps only in-frame clones here, not all; method: immunoSEQ multiplex PCR. The sample includes 180,000 or so clones, about 88% of them seen just once. Germline-derived CDR1 and CDR2 are MNHEY and SVGAGI. CDR3 size: 13 residues. Turning to this clone: One end of the junction fails to match germline, which may point to a read error. In the same sample, other DNA sequences code for this CDR3.

The receptor was derived from a man aged 18-30 years with acute or convalescent COVID-19. The rearrangement joins TRBV6-5 to TRBJ1-5, with a possible D match to TRBD1 (6 bases). Sequenced material: peripheral blood. The CDR3 spells CASRGFQGQPQHF. The CDR3 region has the DNA TGTGCCAGCAGGGGTTTCCAGGGGCAGCCCCAACATTTT.